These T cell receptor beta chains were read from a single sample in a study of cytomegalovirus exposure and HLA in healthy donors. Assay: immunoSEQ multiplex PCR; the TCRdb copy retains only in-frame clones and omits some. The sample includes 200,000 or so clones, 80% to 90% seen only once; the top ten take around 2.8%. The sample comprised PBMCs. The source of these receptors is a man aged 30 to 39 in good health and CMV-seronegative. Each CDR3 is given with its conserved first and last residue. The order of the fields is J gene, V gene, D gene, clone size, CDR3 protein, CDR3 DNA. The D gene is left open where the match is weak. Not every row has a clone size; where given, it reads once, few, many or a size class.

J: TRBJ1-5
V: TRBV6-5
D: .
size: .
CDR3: CASSYGTGQPQHF
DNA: TGTGCCAGCAGTTACGGCACGGGACAGCCCCAGCATTTT

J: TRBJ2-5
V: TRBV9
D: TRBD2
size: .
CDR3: CASSVTSGGAIQYF
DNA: TGTGCCAGCAGCGTGACTAGCGGGGGGGCGATCCAGTACTTC

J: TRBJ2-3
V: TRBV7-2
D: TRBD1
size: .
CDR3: CASSFSTGGRTDTQYF
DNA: TGTGCCAGCAGCTTTAGCACAGGGGGTCGTACAGATACGCAGTATTTT

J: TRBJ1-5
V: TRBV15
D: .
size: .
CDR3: CATSSSGVNQPQHF
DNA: TGTGCCACCAGCAGCAGCGGCGTCAATCAGCCCCAGCATTTT

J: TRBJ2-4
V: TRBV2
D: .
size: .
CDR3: CASSELPGVAKNIQYF
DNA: TGTGCCAGCAGTGAGTTGCCGGGGGTAGCCAAAAACATTCAGTACTTC

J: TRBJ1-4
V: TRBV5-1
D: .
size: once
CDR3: CASSPLGGRDNEKLFF
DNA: TGCGCCAGCAGCCCGTTAGGAGGGCGAGATAATGAAAAACTGTTTTTT

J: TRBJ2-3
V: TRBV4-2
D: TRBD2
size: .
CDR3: CASSQDWASGGATSSTDTQYF
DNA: TGTGCCAGCAGCCAAGATTGGGCTAGCGGGGGGGCTACCTCTAGCACAGATACGCAGTATTTT

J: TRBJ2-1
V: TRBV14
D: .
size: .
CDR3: CASSQVTGNEQFF
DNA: TGTGCCAGCAGCCAAGTTACCGGGAATGAGCAGTTCTTC

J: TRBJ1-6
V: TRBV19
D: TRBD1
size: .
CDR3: CASAGQGGSPLHF
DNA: TGTGCCAGTGCGGGACAGGGGGGTTCACCCCTCCACTTT

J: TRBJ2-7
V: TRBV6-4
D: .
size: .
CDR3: CASSEGAGAYEQYF
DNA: TGTGCCAGCAGTGAAGGGGCAGGAGCCTACGAGCAGTACTTC

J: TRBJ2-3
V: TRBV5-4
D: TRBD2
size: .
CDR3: CASSPTIAGWGTDTQYF
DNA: TGTGCCAGCAGCCCCACGATAGCGGGGTGGGGGACAGATACGCAGTATTTT

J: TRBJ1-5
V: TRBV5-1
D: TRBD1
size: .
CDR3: CASSLGQGDQPQHF
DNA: TGCGCCAGCAGCTTGGGTCAGGGGGATCAGCCCCAGCATTTT

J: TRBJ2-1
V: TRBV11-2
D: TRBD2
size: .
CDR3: CASSLDWLADNEQFF
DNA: TGTGCCAGCAGCTTAGATTGGCTAGCGGACAATGAGCAGTTCTTC

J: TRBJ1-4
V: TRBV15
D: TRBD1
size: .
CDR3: CATSKTGGLNEKLFF
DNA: TGTGCCACCAGCAAAACAGGGGGACTTAATGAAAAACTGTTTTTT

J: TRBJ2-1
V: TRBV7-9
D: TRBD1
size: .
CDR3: CASSLGQDNEQFF
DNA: TGTGCCAGCAGCTTGGGACAGGACAATGAGCAGTTCTTC

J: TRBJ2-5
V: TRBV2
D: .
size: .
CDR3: CASSVPPRGQETQYF
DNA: TGTGCCAGCAGTGTACCCCCCCGGGGCCAAGAGACCCAGTACTTC

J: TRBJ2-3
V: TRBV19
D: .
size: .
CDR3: CASSQGMTDTQYF
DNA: TGTGCCAGTAGTCAGGGGATGACAGATACGCAGTATTTT

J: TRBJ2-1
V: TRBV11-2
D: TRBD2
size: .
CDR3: CASSLDPPAGVENEQFF
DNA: TGTGCCAGCAGCTTAGATCCCCCAGCGGGGGTGGAAAATGAGCAGTTCTTC

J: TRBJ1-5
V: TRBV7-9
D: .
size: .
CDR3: CASSFSDSTQPQHF
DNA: TGTGCCAGCAGTTTCTCGGACAGTACTCAGCCCCAGCATTTT

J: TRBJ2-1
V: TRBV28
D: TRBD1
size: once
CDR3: CASSLAGTGGGEQFF
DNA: TGTGCCAGCAGTTTGGCCGGGACAGGGGGCGGTGAGCAGTTCTTC

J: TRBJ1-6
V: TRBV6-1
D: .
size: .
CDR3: CANHGPTDSPLHF
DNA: TGTGCCAATCACGGACCGACAGATTCACCCCTCCACTTT

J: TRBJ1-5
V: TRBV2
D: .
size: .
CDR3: CASSLRGFDQPQHF
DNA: TGTGCCAGCAGTCTACGGGGTTTTGATCAGCCCCAGCATTTT

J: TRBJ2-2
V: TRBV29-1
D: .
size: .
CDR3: CSVTPPNTGELFF
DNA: TGCAGCGTGACACCCCCGAACACCGGGGAGCTGTTTTTT

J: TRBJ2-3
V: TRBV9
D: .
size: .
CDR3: CASSGGSDTDTQYF
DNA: TGTGCCAGCAGCGGCGGGTCTGACACAGATACGCAGTATTTT